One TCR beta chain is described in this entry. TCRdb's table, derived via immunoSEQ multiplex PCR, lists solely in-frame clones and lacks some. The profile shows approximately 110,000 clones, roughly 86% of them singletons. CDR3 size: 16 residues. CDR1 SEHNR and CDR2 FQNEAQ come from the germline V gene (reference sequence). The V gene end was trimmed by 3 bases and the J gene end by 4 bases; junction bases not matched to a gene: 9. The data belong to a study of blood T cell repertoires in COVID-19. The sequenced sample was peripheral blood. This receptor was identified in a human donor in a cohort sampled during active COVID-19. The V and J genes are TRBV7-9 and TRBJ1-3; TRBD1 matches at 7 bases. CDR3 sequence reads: CASSFRQGKGGNTIYF. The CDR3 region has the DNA TGTGCCAGCAGCTTTCGACAGGGAAAGGGAGGAAACACCATATATTTT.